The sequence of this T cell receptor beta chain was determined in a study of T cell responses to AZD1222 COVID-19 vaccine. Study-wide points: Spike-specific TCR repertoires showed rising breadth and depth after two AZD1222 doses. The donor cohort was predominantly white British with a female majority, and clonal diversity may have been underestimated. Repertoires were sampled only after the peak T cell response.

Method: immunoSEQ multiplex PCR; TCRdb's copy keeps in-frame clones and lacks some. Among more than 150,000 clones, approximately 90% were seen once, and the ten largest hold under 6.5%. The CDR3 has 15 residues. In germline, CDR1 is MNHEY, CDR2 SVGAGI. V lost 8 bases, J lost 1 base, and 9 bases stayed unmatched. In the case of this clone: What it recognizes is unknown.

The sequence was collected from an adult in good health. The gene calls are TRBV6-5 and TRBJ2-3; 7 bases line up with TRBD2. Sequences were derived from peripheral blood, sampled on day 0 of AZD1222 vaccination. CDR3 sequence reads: CASGIRGERTDTQYF. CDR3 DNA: TGTGCCAGCGGGATTCGGGGGGAGCGCACAGATACGCAGTATTTT.